The T cell receptor beta chain under discussion was sequenced for a study of blood T cells in healthy people across ages. Study details: Per every two T cells, about one barcoded beta molecule was captured by template switching. Study-wide points: Diversity of TCR beta per million T cells declined in a roughly linear way with age.

The authors ran a second PCR of roughly 7 to 11 cycles using a sample-barcoded 5' primer and a J-beta primer mix. One entry per CDR3 protein results from TCRdb running MiXCR on the 5' RACE reads. The sample holds around 1,600,000 distinct CDR3 sequences; approximately 43% are singletons and the top ten take about 4%. About this clonotype itself: Its antigen is as yet unknown.

The trim removed 6 bases at V and 4 bases at J, leaving 6 bases unmatched. Germline CDR1 reads DFQATT; CDR2 reads SNEGSKA (reference sequence). This CDR3 spans 13 amino acids. Per-sample PBMC isolation yielded at least 7 million cells. The chain joins TRBV20-1 to TRBJ2-1; 7 bases are a match to TRBD1. The sample taken for sequencing was blood. This sequence originates from a woman aged 18-29 years in good health. The CDR3 loop is CSALTGWYNEQFF. Written as DNA, the CDR3 is TGCAGTGCCTTGACAGGGTGGTACAATGAGCAGTTCTTC.